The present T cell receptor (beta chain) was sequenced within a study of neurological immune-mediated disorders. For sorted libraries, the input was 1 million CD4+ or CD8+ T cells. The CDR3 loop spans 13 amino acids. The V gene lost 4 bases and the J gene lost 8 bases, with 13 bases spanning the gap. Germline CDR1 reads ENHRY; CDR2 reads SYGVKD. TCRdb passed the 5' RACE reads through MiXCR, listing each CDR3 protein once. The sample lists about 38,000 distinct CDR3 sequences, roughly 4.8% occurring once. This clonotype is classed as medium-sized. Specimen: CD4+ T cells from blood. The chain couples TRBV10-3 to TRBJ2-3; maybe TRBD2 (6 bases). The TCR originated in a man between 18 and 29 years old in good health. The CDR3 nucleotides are TGTGCCATCAGTGGGGCTAGCGAGAGTACGCAGTATTTT. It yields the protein CAISGASESTQYF.